The 13 T cell receptor beta chains in this list originate from one sample, sequenced in a study of T cells in Graves' hyperthyroidism and ophthalmopathy. RNA transcripts were the template for amplifying TCR beta CDR3 regions. The HTBI primer set served for first-round RT-PCR of the TCR CDR3. TCRdb independently ran MiXCR on the multiplex PCR reads; one entry per CDR3 protein. The repertoire consists of around 520,000 distinct CDR3 sequences, with approximately 25% occurring once and the leading ten covering roughly 10%. The sequenced sample was blood. Source of these receptors: a woman between 25 and 40 years old with Graves' ophthalmopathy.

This clonotype has ten or more counts. The J gene is TRBJ1-1, the V gene TRBV6-5; 7 positions match TRBD1. With V trimmed by 5 bases and J by 11 bases, 8 bases remained unmatched. Germline loops: CDR1 MNHEY, CDR2 SVGAGI. The CDR3 consists of 12 residues. CDR3 sequence: CASSPGTAGAFF. For the CDR3, the DNA is TGTGCCAGCAGTCCCGGGACAGCAGGGGCTTTCTTT.

Worth noting for this clonotype: At one end the junction does not follow the germline gene, possibly because of a read error. This sequence joins TRBV18 and TRBJ2-4, with D perhaps TRBD2 (5 bases). The CDR3 length is 13 residues. Germline values: CDR1 KGHSH, CDR2 LQKENI. The CDR3 loop reads CASSPPGEGIQYF. CDR3 bases: TGTGCCAGCTCGCCACCAGGAGAGGGCATTCAGTACTTC.

Only a few counts were recorded for this clonotype. The V gene is TRBV5-1, the J gene TRBJ2-3; TRBD1 matches at 7 bases. Germline V gene lookup returns CDR1 SGHRS and CDR2 YFSETQ. The CDR3 spans 14 residues. V was clipped by 4 bases and J by 3 bases; unmatched bases: 5. In DNA, the CDR3 is TGCGCCAGCAGCCTCGGGACAGAAACAGATACGCAGTATTTT. Encoded protein: CASSLGTETDTQYF.

In this sample, this clonotype turned up many times. The chain links TRBV19 to TRBJ1-5, with D possibly being TRBD1 (6 bases). V was cut by 5 bases and J by 7 bases, with 18 bases left in between. This CDR3 is built from 15 residues. CDR1 is LNHDA, CDR2 SQIVND, per germline (reference sequence). The CDR3 loop reads CASSPTGQGGQPQHF. The CDR3 bases are TGTGCCAGTAGTCCCACAGGGCAGGGTGGCCAGCCCCAGCATTTT.

At least ten counts were recorded for this clonotype. J is TRBJ2-2 and V is TRBV12-3 or TRBV12-4; 7 bases line up with TRBD2. With 6 bases clipped from V and 4 bases from J, the junction kept 8 bases outside the gene matches. The CDR3 runs 15 residues. CDR3 sequence: CASSTVTGGTGELFF. CDR3 nucleotide sequence: TGTGCCAGCAGCACCGTTACGGGGGGCACCGGGGAGCTGTTTTTT.

This clonotype was detected many times. CDR3 in DNA: TGTGCCAGCAGTGAGACCGGGACCGATGAGAATCAGCCCCAGCATTTT. Translation gives CASSETGTDENQPQHF. The chain links TRBV2 to TRBJ1-5; TRBD1 is a possible D gene (5 bases). Looked up from germline, CDR1 is SNHLY and CDR2 is FYNNEI. The CDR3 has 16 amino acids. Trimming removed 3 bases from V and 4 bases from J, with 16 bases in between.

This chain joins TRBV15 and TRBJ1-1, with TRBD1 as a possible D gene (5 bases). This CDR3 has 13 amino acids. The ends were cut back, 3 bases at V and 4 bases at J, with 9 bases in the middle. CDR1 is LNHNV and CDR2 is YYDKDF in the germline V gene (reference sequence). CDR3 in amino acids: CATSRAGFTEAFF. The CDR3 DNA reads TGTGCCACCAGCAGGGCAGGGTTCACTGAAGCTTTCTTT.

This clonotype has a count of ten or more. The CDR3 DNA is TGTGCCAGCAGTTACGTCCCGAAGGGTGGCTACACCTTC. Its translation is CASSYVPKGGYTF. This chain connects TRBV6-2 or TRBV6-3 to TRBJ1-2; no reliable D call. Trimming took 2 bases from V and 7 from J, leaving 11 bases between them. This CDR3 has 13 amino acids. Germline V lookup: CDR1 MNHEY, CDR2 SVGEGT.

Worth noting for this clonotype: This may arise from a read error, as a much more abundant clone is one base away. The chain is built from TRBV7-2 and TRBJ2-7; D is unclear. The CDR3 consists of 14 residues. Germline CDR1 and CDR2: SGHTA and FQGNSA. V dropped 2 bases and J dropped 4 bases, with 12 bases sitting between them. The CDR3 DNA sequence: TGTGCCAGCAGCTTAACAAACTACGTATACGAGCAGTACTTC. Protein sequence: CASSLTNYVYEQYF.

This clonotype has ten or more counts. V usage is TRBV11-1 and J usage is TRBJ2-6, with 7 bases matching TRBD1. The length of the CDR3 is 18 residues. The V gene end was trimmed by 7 bases and the J gene end by 0 bases; junction bases not matched to a gene: 12. Per germline, CDR1 SGHAT and CDR2 FQDESV (reference sequence). CDR3 residues: CASTYQGELSSGANVLTF. In DNA, the CDR3 is TGTGCCAGCACTTACCAGGGGGAGCTTAGCTCTGGGGCCAACGTCCTGACTTTC.

Regarding this clonotype: A much more abundant neighbour one base away suggests this may be a read error. The chain joins TRBV6-1 to TRBJ2-7, with 9 positions matching TRBD1. This CDR3 comprises 14 residues. Germline V gene lookup returns CDR1 MNHNS and CDR2 SASEGT. DNA of the CDR3: TGTGCCAGCGCCGGGACAGGGAGCTCCTACGAGCAGTGCTTC. Translated, it gives CASAGTGSSYEQCF.

This clonotype was seen ten or more times. The rearrangement joins TRBV28 to TRBJ2-4, with 7 bases fitting TRBD1. The trim removed 3 bases at V and 7 bases at J, leaving 3 bases unmatched. In germline, CDR1 is MDHEN, CDR2 SYDVKM. This CDR3 has 13 amino acids. CDR3 DNA: TGTGCCAGCAGTTTGACAGGGTGGAACATTCAGTACTTC. Translation: CASSLTGWNIQYF.

This clonotype was recorded at least ten times. This sequence joins TRBV20-1 and TRBJ1-1, with D possibly matching TRBD1 (6 bases). The CDR3 length is 12 residues. Trimming removed 3 bases from V and 4 bases from J, with 9 bases in between. CDR1 is DFQATT and CDR2 is SNEGSKA in the germline V gene (reference sequence). This chain's CDR3 is CSARWGPTEAFF. DNA for the CDR3: TGCAGTGCTAGGTGGGGGCCCACTGAAGCTTTCTTT.